This record covers a single T cell receptor beta chain. The samples comprised about 0.85-11 million cryopreserved PBMC ahead of DNA extraction. They ran version v3.0 of the immunoSEQ assay at survey level. Here immunoSEQ multiplex PCR was the method, and the copy in TCRdb shows in-frame clones only, minus some. In the table there are under 50,000 clones, about 88% of which are singletons. This record belongs to a study of long-term antiretroviral therapy in people with HIV. The TCR comes from a woman under 30 with HIV. The material was unsorted PBMCs, obtained just before starting antiretroviral therapy.

As DNA, the CDR3 is TGTGCCAGTGCCTTCAGCGGCTCTAGCACAGATACGCAGTATTTT. It specifies CASAFSGSSTDTQYF. The chain joins TRBV27 to TRBJ2-3, with D maybe TRBD2 (5 bases). The CDR3 contains 15 residues. Per germline, CDR1 MNHEY and CDR2 SMNVEV (reference sequence). V dropped 9 bases and J dropped 0 bases, with 16 bases sitting between them.